The entry below describes one T cell receptor (beta chain). The record originates from a study of blood T cells in healthy people across ages. CDR1 DFQATT and CDR2 SNEGSKA come from the germline V gene (reference sequence). The CDR3 consists of 12 residues. A sample-barcoded 5' primer and a J-beta primer mix were used in a second PCR of about 7 to 12 cycles. TCRdb re-called the 5' RACE reads through MiXCR, storing one row per CDR3 protein. The sample contains 900,000 to 950,000 distinct CDR3 sequences, about 28% of which appear only once. Donor samples were obtained from healthy Caucasian individuals from Russia, aged about 6 to 95. Separately, the same data were catalogued under a study of T cells of mothers and their children. That source adds: Sample barcodes and 2-4 random nucleotides were added by the M1S primer of the second PCR. The effect of thymic selection on TCR recombination output is similar between related and unrelated pairs.

The chain carries TRBV20-1 and TRBJ2-5; possibly TRBD1 for D (6 bases). The end of the DNA is better explained by TRBJ2-7, so the J call may be wrong. This receptor was identified in a woman between 35 and 50 years old in good health. Sequencing was done on a sample of blood. CDR3 nucleotides: TGCAGTGCTAGAAAGACAGGAAGCGAGCAGTACTTC. Protein product: CSARKTGSEQYF.